The 15 T cell receptor beta chains presented below share a single source sample, sequenced in a study of response to subunit inactivated influenza vaccine. Using its own MiXCR run on the RT-PCR reads, TCRdb lists one record per CDR3 protein. The data show 400,000 to 650,000 distinct CDR3 sequences, with around 7.9% seen just once and around 14% held by the top ten. The sample consisted of PBMCs from blood, taken around 2 years after vaccination. The receptor source for this set is a man aged 50-75 years who received an inactivated influenza vaccine.

This clonotype was detected ten times or more. The chain couples TRBV29-1 to TRBJ2-7, with D uncertain. Germline CDR1 is SQVTM and CDR2 is ANQGSEA. The CDR3 runs 11 residues. The V and J ends lost 6 bases and 3 bases respectively, with 9 bases between them. For the CDR3, the DNA is TGCAGCGTCGCCTCCGACTACGAGCAGTACTTC. Translating it yields CSVASDYEQYF.

This clonotype was detected many times. The CDR3 DNA follows: TGTGCCAGCAGTGATGTCCATGAGCAGTTCTTC. Protein sequence: CASSDVHEQFF. J is TRBJ2-1 and V is TRBV25-1; D ambiguous. From germline, CDR1 is MGHDK and CDR2 SYGVNS. V was clipped by 3 bases and J by 8 bases, with 5 bases between them. The CDR3 is 11 amino acids.

This clonotype came up a few times. The V gene is TRBV5-1, the J gene TRBJ2-5; 11 nucleotides line up with TRBD2. Germline V gene sequence: CDR1 SGHRS, CDR2 YFSETQ. Trimming removed 4 bases from V and 3 bases from J; junction bases left unmatched: 8. The CDR3 loop spans 16 amino acids. The CDR3 spells CASSPGTSGHEETQYF. The CDR3, as DNA: TGCGCCAGCAGCCCGGGGACTAGCGGACATGAAGAGACCCAGTACTTC.

The CDR3 loop is CSARDQGRDTSGRDTDTQYF. CDR3 sequence (DNA): TGCAGTGCTAGAGATCAGGGCAGGGATACTAGCGGGAGGGACACAGATACGCAGTATTTT. The chain is built from TRBV20-1 and TRBJ2-3; 13 nucleotides match TRBD2. Germline-derived CDR1 and CDR2 are DFQATT and SNEGSKA (reference sequence). The J segment lost 2 bases and the V segment lost 0 bases, leaving 14 bases of the junction unmatched. The CDR3 consists of 20 residues.

V usage is TRBV6-2 or TRBV6-3 and J usage is TRBJ2-6; tentative D call: TRBD2 (6 bases). Trimming pared 0 bases from V and 4 bases from J, leaving 10 bases between. This CDR3 contains 16 residues. Germline V gene sequence: CDR1 MNHEY, CDR2 SVGEGT. The chain's CDR3 is CASSYSSGYGANVLTF. DNA for the CDR3: TGTGCCAGCAGTTACTCGAGCGGGTACGGGGCCAACGTCCTGACTTTC.

The CDR3 region is CASRGGGSSYEQYF. The CDR3 DNA sequence: TGTGCCAGCAGAGGGGGTGGCAGCTCCTACGAGCAGTACTTC. The chain combines TRBV28 with TRBJ2-7; perhaps TRBD1 as D (6 bases). Per germline, CDR1 MDHEN and CDR2 SYDVKM. Trimming cost V 6 bases and J 0 bases, with 12 bases left between them. The CDR3 has 14 amino acids.

The chain joins TRBV20-1 to TRBJ2-4; 10 bases align to TRBD2. V lost 3 bases to trimming and J lost 4 bases; unmatched junction nucleotides: 3. The germline V gene has CDR1 DFQATT and CDR2 SNEGSKA (reference sequence). The CDR3 extends over 14 amino acids. The CDR3 DNA sequence: TGCAGTGCTAGTCAGCGGGAGGGAAAAAACATTCAGTACTTC. It codes for CSASQREGKNIQYF.

This clonotype was counted at least ten times. The genes are TRBV11-2 and TRBJ2-2, with D maybe TRBD1 (6 bases). V lost 5 bases, J lost 5 bases, and 12 bases lay in between. The CDR3 runs to 14 residues. Germline CDR1 and CDR2: SGHAT and FQNNGV. The CDR3 region has the DNA TGTGCCAGCAGCCCGGGACAATCAACCGGGGAGCTGTTTTTT. It codes for CASSPGQSTGELFF.

The gene calls are TRBV19 and TRBJ2-7; 10 bases fit TRBD2. The trim removed 5 bases at V and 1 base at J, leaving 8 bases unmatched. CDR3 length: 16 amino acids. Germline assignment: CDR1 LNHDA and CDR2 SQIVND (reference sequence). The CDR3: CASSLGFSGRSYEQYF. The CDR3 DNA reads TGTGCCAGTAGTCTCGGTTTTAGCGGGAGGTCCTACGAGCAGTACTTC.

This clonotype was picked up a small number of times. This chain uses TRBV11-1 with TRBJ2-1, with TRBD2 matching 14 bases. The CDR3 consists of 20 residues. Germline V gene sequence: CDR1 SGHAT, CDR2 FQDESV (reference sequence). The V and J ends lost 1 base and 4 bases, in that order; junction bases with no gene match: 12. The DNA of the CDR3 is TGTGCCAGCAGCTTAGGTTTCGGGACTAGCGGGGGCACCCTATACAATGAGCAGTTCTTC. It codes for CASSLGFGTSGGTLYNEQFF.

CDR3 nucleotide sequence: TGTGCCAGCAGCCCCGGGGGGGATACCGGGGAGCTGTTTTTT. Its protein product is CASSPGGDTGELFF. The rearrangement joins TRBV7-8 to TRBJ2-2; 8 bases are a match to TRBD2. CDR3 length equals 14 residues. Germline values: CDR1 SGHVS, CDR2 FQNEAQ. The trim removed 5 bases at V and 5 bases at J, leaving 4 bases unmatched.

This clonotype has a count of ten or more. V and J are TRBV28 and TRBJ2-7; 9 bases map to TRBD1. CDR1 is MDHEN and CDR2 is SYDVKM in the germline V gene. V was clipped by 6 bases and J by 2 bases; unmatched bases: 8. This CDR3 contains 15 residues. The CDR3 DNA follows: TGTGCCAGCAGCCCGGGACAGGGAGTACCCTACGAGCAGTACTTC. Translation gives CASSPGQGVPYEQYF.

The J gene is TRBJ2-7, the V gene TRBV10-3; D possibly corresponds to TRBD2 (6 bases). Germline-derived CDR1 and CDR2 are ENHRY and SYGVKD. V dropped 4 bases and J dropped 6 bases, with 19 bases sitting between them. The CDR3 contains 15 residues. CDR3 residues: CAISGFGTPDGEQYF. DNA of the CDR3: TGTGCCATCAGTGGATTCGGGACTCCCGACGGCGAGCAGTACTTC.

Ten or more counts support this clonotype. The chain couples TRBV7-2 to TRBJ1-1; D gene ambiguous. The CDR3 contains 14 residues. The V end lost 3 bases, the J end lost 2 bases, and 10 bases lay between the germline ends. The germline gives CDR1 SGHTA, CDR2 FQGNSA. This chain's CDR3 is CASSLGRENTEAFF. Here the CDR3 DNA reads TGTGCCAGCAGCTTGGGCAGAGAAAACACTGAAGCTTTCTTT.

The V and J genes are TRBV5-4 and TRBJ2-1, with a weak D call TRBD2 (6 bases). This CDR3 comprises 15 residues. Germline CDR1 reads SGHNT; CDR2 reads YYREEE (reference sequence). V shed 3 bases and J shed 2 bases, with 12 bases lying between them. The CDR3 reads CASSSGTLTYNEQFF. In DNA, the CDR3 is TGTGCCAGCAGCTCAGGGACTTTGACCTACAATGAGCAGTTCTTC.